The rows below give T cell receptor beta chains drawn from one sample of a study of blood T cells in healthy people across ages. TCRdb re-analysed the 5' RACE reads in MiXCR, keeping a single row per CDR3 protein. The sample lists approximately 1.5 million distinct CDR3 sequences; about 31% were seen once. The sequenced sample was blood. The receptors were sampled from a young woman in good health. Each CDR3 is given with its conserved first and last residue. A D gene is named only where the DNA matches it firmly. Some rows have no size entry. The others give once, few or many, or a class for an expanded clone.

v_gene	d_gene	abundance	j_gene	CDR3nt	CDR3aa
TRBV25-1	TRBD2	few	TRBJ2-7	TGTGCCAGCAGTGAATCTCCTAGCGGGGGCCCCTCCGAGCAGTACTTC	CASSESPSGGPSEQYF
TRBV27	TRBD2	-	TRBJ2-7	TGTGCCAGCAGGTTAGCGGGAGTAGACGAGCAGTACTTC	CASRLAGVDEQYF
TRBV6-2/TRBV6-3	TRBD1	-	TRBJ1-2	TGTGCCAGCAGTTACTTAGGGGGCAACTATGGCTACACCTTC	CASSYLGGNYGYTF
TRBV30	-	-	TRBJ2-1	TGTGCCTCCCAAGGGGGTAGCTCCTACAATGAGCAGTTCTTC	CASQGGSSYNEQFF
TRBV20-1	-	-	TRBJ1-6	TGCAGTGCCACGGACGGTGGCAATTCACCCCTCCACTTT	CSATDGGNSPLHF
TRBV20-1	-	-	TRBJ1-1	TGCAGTGGTTGGGTGGACACTGGAGCTTTCTTT	CSGWVDTGAFF
TRBV5-1	-	-	TRBJ1-5	TGCGCCAGCAGCTTGGATCAGGGAGGCAATCAGCCCCAGCATTTT	CASSLDQGGNQPQHF
TRBV9	TRBD1	-	TRBJ1-5	TGTGCCAGCAGCGTAGGTACAGGGGGACAGCCCCAGCATTTT	CASSVGTGGQPQHF
TRBV14	TRBD2	few	TRBJ2-1	TGTGCCAGCAGCCCCATAGGGGCGGGAGGGATTAATGAGCAGTTCTTC	CASSPIGAGGINEQFF
TRBV4-1	-	-	TRBJ2-2	TGCGCCAGCAGCCAAGATGGGCTAGGGTGGGGGAGGGAGCTGTTTTTT	CASSQDGLGWGRELFF
TRBV20-1	-	few	TRBJ2-5	TGCAGTGCTAGAGATCGTGGTTTACCCTACCCAATAGCGGAGACCCAGTACTTC	CSARDRGLPYPIAETQYF
TRBV7-9	TRBD2	few	TRBJ2-5	TGTGCCAGCAGCGAAGGACTAGCGGGCCAAGAGACCCAGTACTTC	CASSEGLAGQETQYF
TRBV6-6	-	few	TRBJ2-3	TGTGCCAGCAGTAATATAGGGACAGATACGCAGTATTTT	CASSNIGTDTQYF
TRBV9	-	-	TRBJ2-3	TGTGCCAGCAGCGTAGAAGGGACTGGCGGGGCTAGCACAGATACGCAGTATTTT	CASSVEGTGGASTDTQYF
TRBV28	-	few	TRBJ2-7	TGTGCCAGCAGTTCCGGAAACGGCGAGCAGTACTTC	CASSSGNGEQYF
TRBV12-3/TRBV12-4	-	-	TRBJ2-1	TGTGCCACCGCGTGGACTACCAGCAATGAGCAGTTCTTC	CATAWTTSNEQFF
TRBV20-1	-	-	TRBJ2-7	TGCAGTGCTAGAGCCGAGGTCTACGAGCAGTACTTC	CSARAEVYEQYF
TRBV12-3/TRBV12-4	-	-	TRBJ2-1	TGTGCCAGCAGTTTAGATCCCCCCACCGGGATCGGGCAGTTCTTC	CASSLDPPTGIGQFF
TRBV12-3/TRBV12-4	-	few	TRBJ2-3	TGTGCCAGCAGTTTATGGGCTTCCGATACGCAGTATTTT	CASSLWASDTQYF
TRBV6-1	-	-	TRBJ2-1	TGTGCCAGCAGTGCGGGACACCCCATCGTCAATGAGCAGTTCTTC	CASSAGHPIVNEQFF
TRBV20-1	TRBD2	few	TRBJ2-3	TGCAGTGCTACATCTAGCGGGATGAACGCAGATACGCAGTATTTT	CSATSSGMNADTQYF